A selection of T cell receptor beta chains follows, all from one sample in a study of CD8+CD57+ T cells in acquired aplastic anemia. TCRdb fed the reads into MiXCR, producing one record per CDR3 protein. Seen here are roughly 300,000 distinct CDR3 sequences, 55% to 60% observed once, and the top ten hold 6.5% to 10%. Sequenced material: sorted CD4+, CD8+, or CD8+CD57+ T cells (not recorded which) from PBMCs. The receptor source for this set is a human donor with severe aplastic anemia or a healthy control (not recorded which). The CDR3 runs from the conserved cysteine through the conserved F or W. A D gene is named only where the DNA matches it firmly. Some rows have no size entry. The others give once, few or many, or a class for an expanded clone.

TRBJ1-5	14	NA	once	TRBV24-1	CATSPRGAPGPQHF	TGTGCCACCAGCCCAAGGGGGGCTCCCGGGCCCCAGCATTTT
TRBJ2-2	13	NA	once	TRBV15	CATSRPRAGELFF	TGTGCCACCAGCAGGCCGAGGGCCGGGGAGCTGTTTTTT
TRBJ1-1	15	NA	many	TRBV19	CASSIDAEWNIEAFF	TGTGCCAGTAGTATAGATGCGGAATGGAACATTGAAGCTTTCTTT
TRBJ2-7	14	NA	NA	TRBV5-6	CASSLDRDPYEQYF	TGTGCCAGCAGCTTGGACAGGGATCCCTACGAGCAGTACTTC
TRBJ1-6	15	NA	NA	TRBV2	CASSLRETNNSPLHF	TGTGCCAGCAGTCTCAGGGAGACAAATAATTCACCCCTCCACTTT
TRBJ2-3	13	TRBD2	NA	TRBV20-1	CSSSGGATDTQYF	TGCAGCTCTAGCGGGGGGGCGACTGATACGCAGTATTTT
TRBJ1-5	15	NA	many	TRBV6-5	CASSYNGARDQPQHF	TGTGCCAGCAGTTACAACGGGGCTCGGGATCAGCCCCAGCATTTT
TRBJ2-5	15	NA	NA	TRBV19	CASSIVTTRQETQYF	TGTGCCAGTAGTATAGTCACGACTAGACAAGAGACCCAGTACTTC
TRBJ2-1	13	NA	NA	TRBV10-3	CAISESGVGEQFF	TGTGCCATCAGTGAGTCCGGTGTCGGTGAGCAGTTCTTC
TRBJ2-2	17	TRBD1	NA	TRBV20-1	CSARDQGQGRNTGELFF	TGCAGTGCTAGAGACCAGGGACAGGGACGGAACACCGGGGAGCTGTTTTTT
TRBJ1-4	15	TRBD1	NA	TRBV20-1	CSASLPTGVDEKLFF	TGCAGTGCTAGCCTCCCGACAGGGGTCGATGAAAAACTGTTTTTT
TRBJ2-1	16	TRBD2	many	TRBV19	CASSFAGGPTYNEQFF	TGTGCCAGTAGTTTCGCGGGGGGGCCAACCTACAATGAGCAGTTCTTC
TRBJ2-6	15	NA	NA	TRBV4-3	CASSQDLSGANVLTF	TGCGCCAGCAGCCAAGATCTCTCTGGGGCCAACGTCCTGACTTTC
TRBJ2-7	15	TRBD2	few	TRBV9	CASSVVGSGAYEQYF	TGTGCCAGCAGCGTAGTGGGTAGCGGGGCCTACGAGCAGTACTTC
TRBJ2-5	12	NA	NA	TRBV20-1	CSAPGGHGTQYF	TGCAGTGCTCCTGGAGGGCACGGGACTCAGTACTTC
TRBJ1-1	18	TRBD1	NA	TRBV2	CASSEAAPGTGLNTEAFF	TGTGCCAGCAGTGAAGCGGCCCCCGGGACAGGCTTGAACACTGAAGCTTTCTTT
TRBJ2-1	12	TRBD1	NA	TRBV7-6	CASGTGYNEQFF	TGTGCCAGCGGGACAGGGTACAATGAGCAGTTCTTC
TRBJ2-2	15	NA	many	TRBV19	CASSMKNFAGGELFF	TGTGCCAGTAGTATGAAGAACTTCGCAGGCGGGGAGCTGTTTTTT
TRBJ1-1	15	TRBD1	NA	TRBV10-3	CAISGRDRDYTEAFF	TGTGCCATCAGTGGGCGGGACAGGGACTACACTGAAGCTTTCTTT
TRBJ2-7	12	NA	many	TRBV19	CASSQLWDEQYF	TGTGCCAGTAGCCAACTTTGGGACGAGCAGTACTTC
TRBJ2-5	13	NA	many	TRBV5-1	CASSLEGLFFGDF	TGCGCCAGCAGCTTAGAGGGGTTGTTTTTCGGGGACTTC
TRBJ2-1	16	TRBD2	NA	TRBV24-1	CATSDPVGGSDNEQFF	TGTGCCACCAGTGATCCCGTCGGCGGGAGCGACAATGAGCAGTTCTTC
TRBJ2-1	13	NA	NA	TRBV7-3	CASSYTGGNEQFF	TGTGCCAGCAGCTATACTGGGGGGAATGAGCAGTTCTTC
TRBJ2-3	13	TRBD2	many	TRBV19	CASSIGGTDTQYF	TGTGCCAGTAGTATCGGGGGGACAGATACGCAGTATTTT
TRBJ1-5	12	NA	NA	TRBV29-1	CSVQGLNQPQHF	TGCAGCGTGCAGGGACTCAATCAGCCCCAGCATTTT
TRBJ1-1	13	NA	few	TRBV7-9	CASSLESGTEAFF	TGTGCCAGCAGCTTAGAAAGTGGGACTGAAGCTTTCTTT
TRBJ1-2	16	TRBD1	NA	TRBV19	CASSLYRTGGSDGYTF	TGTGCCAGTAGTCTCTACCGGACAGGGGGGTCGGATGGCTACACCTTC
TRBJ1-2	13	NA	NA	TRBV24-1	CATSDSSNYGYTF	TGTGCCACCAGTGATTCCAGTAACTATGGCTACACCTTC
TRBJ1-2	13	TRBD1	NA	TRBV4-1	CASSPTGGRGYTF	TGCGCCAGCAGTCCGACAGGGGGCCGGGGCTACACCTTC
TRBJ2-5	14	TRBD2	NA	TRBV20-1	CSASPSGRGETQYF	TGCAGTGCTAGCCCTAGCGGGAGGGGGGAGACCCAGTACTTC
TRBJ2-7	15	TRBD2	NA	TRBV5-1	CASSLAVAGVYEQYF	TGCGCCAGCAGCTTGGCCGTAGCGGGGGTCTACGAGCAGTACTTC
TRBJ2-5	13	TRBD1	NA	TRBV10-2	CASRMTGQETQYF	TGCGCCAGCAGAATGACAGGGCAAGAGACCCAGTACTTC
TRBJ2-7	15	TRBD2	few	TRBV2	CASSLSGSWSYEQYF	TGTGCCAGCAGTCTTAGCGGGAGTTGGTCCTACGAGCAGTACTTC
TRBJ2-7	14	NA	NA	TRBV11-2	CASSLPVGSYEQYF	TGTGCCAGCAGCTTACCGGTGGGTAGCTACGAGCAGTACTTC
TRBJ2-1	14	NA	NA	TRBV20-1	CSARDPPSLHEQFF	TGCAGTGCTAGAGACCCCCCTAGCTTACATGAGCAGTTCTTC
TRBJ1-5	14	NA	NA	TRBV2	CASSSGHSNQPQHF	TGTGCCAGCAGTTCGGGACATAGCAATCAGCCCCAGCATTTT
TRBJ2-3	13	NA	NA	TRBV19	CASSGGHTDTQYF	TGTGCCAGTAGCGGGGGCCACACAGATACGCAGTATTTT
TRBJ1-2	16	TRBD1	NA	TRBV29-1	CSIMGGTGSRNYGYTF	TGCAGCATAATGGGCGGGACAGGGAGTCGGAACTATGGCTACACCTTC
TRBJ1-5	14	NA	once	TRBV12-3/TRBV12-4	CASSLEGGDQPQHF	TGTGCCAGCAGTTTAGAAGGGGGTGATCAGCCCCAGCATTTT
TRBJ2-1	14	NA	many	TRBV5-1	CASSGEVHYNEQFF	TGCGCCAGCAGCGGCGAAGTACACTACAATGAGCAGTTCTTC
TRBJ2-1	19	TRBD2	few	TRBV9	CASSVGGSGGRGSYNEQFF	TGTGCCAGCAGCGTAGGCGGTAGCGGGGGCCGGGGCTCCTACAATGAGCAGTTCTTC
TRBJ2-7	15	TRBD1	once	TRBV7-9	CASSAGTGASYEQYF	TGTGCCAGCAGCGCCGGGACAGGGGCTTCCTACGAGCAGTACTTC
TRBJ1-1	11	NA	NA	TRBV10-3	CAISENTEAFF	TGTGCCATCAGTGAGAACACTGAAGCTTTCTTT
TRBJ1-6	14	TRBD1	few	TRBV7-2	CATKDRDYNSPLHF	TGTGCCACCAAGGACAGGGACTATAATTCACCCCTCCACTTT
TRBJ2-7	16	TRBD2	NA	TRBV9	CASRVGGLAGVYEQYF	TGTGCCAGCAGAGTAGGGGGGCTAGCGGGAGTTTACGAGCAGTACTTC
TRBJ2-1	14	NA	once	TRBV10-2	CASSERRIYNEQFF	TGCGCCAGCAGTGAGCGCAGAATCTACAATGAGCAGTTCTTC
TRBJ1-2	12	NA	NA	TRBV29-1	CSVDHSGYGYTF	TGCAGCGTTGATCATTCCGGGTATGGCTACACCTTC
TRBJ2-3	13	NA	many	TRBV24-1	CATSGTKADTQYF	TGTGCCACCAGTGGGACGAAGGCAGATACGCAGTATTTT
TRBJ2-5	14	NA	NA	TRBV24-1	CATSANQGRETQYF	TGTGCCACCAGTGCCAACCAGGGGCGGGAGACCCAGTACTTC
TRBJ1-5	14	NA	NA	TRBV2	CASSDTGGHQPQHF	TGTGCCAGCAGTGATACCGGGGGCCATCAGCCCCAGCATTTT
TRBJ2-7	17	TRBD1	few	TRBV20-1	CSARDKGSGQGTYEQYF	TGCAGTGCTAGAGATAAGGGATCGGGACAGGGGACGTACGAGCAGTACTTC
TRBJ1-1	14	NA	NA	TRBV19	CASIRNALNTEAFF	TGTGCCAGTATACGGAATGCTTTGAACACTGAAGCTTTCTTT
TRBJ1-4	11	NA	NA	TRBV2	CASSEYEKLFF	TGTGCCAGCAGTGAGTACGAAAAACTGTTTTTT
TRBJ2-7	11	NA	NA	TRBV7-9	CASSLLREQYF	TGTGCCAGCAGCTTACTTAGGGAGCAGTACTTC
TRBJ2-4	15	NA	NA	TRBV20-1	CSVPRGGAAKNIQYF	TGCAGTGTCCCGAGGGGGGGGGCGGCCAAAAACATTCAGTACTTC
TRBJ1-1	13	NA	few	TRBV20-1	CSARPFQHTEAFF	TGCAGTGCTCGCCCTTTTCAGCACACTGAAGCTTTCTTT
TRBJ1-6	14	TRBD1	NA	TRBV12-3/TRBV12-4	CASSSGTGERPLHF	TGTGCCAGCAGCTCCGGGACAGGGGAACGGCCCCTCCACTTT
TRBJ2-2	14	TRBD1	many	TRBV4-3	CASSHRTGAGELFF	TGCGCCAGCAGCCACCGGACAGGGGCCGGGGAGCTGTTTTTT
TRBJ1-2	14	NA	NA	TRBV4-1	CASSHQGSDYGYTF	TGCGCCAGCAGCCATCAGGGTTCTGACTATGGCTACACCTTC
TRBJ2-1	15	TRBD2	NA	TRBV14	CASSQEGLAGREQFF	TGTGCCAGCAGCCAAGAAGGACTAGCGGGACGTGAGCAGTTCTTC